The 9 T cell receptor beta chains in this list originate from one sample, sequenced in a study of blood T cell repertoires in COVID-19. Sequencing used immunoSEQ multiplex PCR; TCRdb keeps in-frame clones, though not all of them. The sample consists of roughly 87,000 clones, around 90% of them appearing once. Sequenced input: peripheral blood. All receptors come from a middle-aged man with acute or convalescent COVID-19.

CDR3 DNA: TGTGCCAGCAGGCCCATAGGGGGAGCCTACAATGAGCAGTTCTTC. It codes for CASRPIGGAYNEQFF. The chain employs TRBV27 and TRBJ2-1; maybe TRBD1 (6 bases). Trimming took off 6 bases at V and 2 bases at J, with 14 bases between the two ends. The V gene's germline CDR1 is MNHEY and CDR2 SMNVEV (reference sequence). There are 15 residues in the CDR3.

This rearrangement joins TRBV24-1 to TRBJ1-2; D is uncertain. The germline V and J ends were trimmed by 4 bases and 5 bases, with 7 bases remaining between them. Germline values: CDR1 KGHDR, CDR2 SFDVKD. The CDR3 covers 12 residues. The CDR3 nucleotides read TGTGCCACCAGTGACCCCGGGTATGGCTACACCTTC. This codes for CATSDPGYGYTF.

The chain joins TRBV7-2 to TRBJ1-3; possibly TRBD1 for D (5 bases). This CDR3 is 14 amino acids long. CDR1 SGHTA and CDR2 FQGNSA come from the germline V gene. V lost 5 bases, J lost 3 bases, and 11 bases lay in between. The CDR3 loop is CASSLGTVGNTIYF. Written as DNA, the CDR3 is TGTGCCAGCAGCCTCGGGACTGTTGGAAACACCATATATTTT. The variable domain in full, with the rest retrieved from reference TRBV7-2 and TRBJ1-3, is GAGVSQSPSNKVTEKGKDVELRCDPISGHTALYWYRQSLGQGLEFLIYFQGNSAPDKSGLPSDRFSAERTGGSVSTLTIQRTQQEDSAVYLCASSLGTVGNTIYFGEGSWLTVV.

As regards this clone: Other DNA sequences from this sample encode an identical CDR3 as well. This chain connects TRBV30 to TRBJ1-2; D might be TRBD1 (5 bases). The CDR3 sequence is 13 residues long. V was pared by 4 bases and J by 4 bases, with 13 bases between. The germline V gene has CDR1 GTSNPN and CDR2 SVGIG (reference sequence). The CDR3 sequence is CAWKGQGPYGYTF. CDR3 nucleotides: TGTGCCTGGAAAGGGCAGGGCCCCTATGGCTACACCTTC.

This clone has more than one count but fewer than ten. The chain combines TRBV30 with TRBJ2-7, with D hard to call. Germline lookup yields CDR1 GTSNPN and CDR2 SVGIG (reference sequence). The CDR3 runs to 19 residues. The germline V and J ends were trimmed by 2 bases and 2 bases, with 28 bases remaining between them. CDR3 loop: CAWSFTAITSLNAPYEQYF. The DNA of the CDR3 is TGTGCCTGGAGTTTTACAGCCATCACATCCCTAAATGCCCCCTACGAGCAGTACTTC. Full variable domain (missing parts from reference TRBV30 and TRBJ2-7): SQTIHQWPATLVQPVGSPLSLECTVEGTSNPNLYWYRQAAGRGLQLLFYSVGIGQISSEVPQNLSASRPQDRQFILSSKKLLLSDSGFYLCAWSFTAITSLNAPYEQYFGPGTRLTVT.

This chain joins TRBV19 and TRBJ2-5; 10 bases align to TRBD2. The CDR3 has 16 amino acids. After removal of 4 bases from V and 2 bases from J, the junction contained 7 bases not matched to a gene. The germline V gene has CDR1 LNHDA and CDR2 SQIVND (reference sequence). CDR3 loop: CASSSHGLAEQETQYF. CDR3 nucleotide sequence: TGTGCCAGTAGTAGTCACGGACTAGCGGAACAAGAGACCCAGTACTTC. Full variable domain (remainder filled in from reference TRBV19 and TRBJ2-5): DGGITQSPKYLFRKEGQNVTLSCEQNLNHDAMYWYRQDPGQGLRLIYYSQIVNDFQKGDIAEGYSVSREKKESFPLTVTSAQKNPTAFYLCASSSHGLAEQETQYFGPGTRLLVL.

The chain is built from TRBV14 and TRBJ1-1; the D gene is possibly TRBD1 (5 bases). V was pared by 4 bases and J by 1 base, with 10 bases between. The CDR3 is 14 residues long. Per the germline V gene, CDR1 is SGHDN and CDR2 is FVKESK. In DNA, the CDR3 is TGTGCCAGCAGCCTCGACAGAAAGAACACTGAAGCTTTCTTT. This translates into CASSLDRKNTEAFF. Using reference TRBV14 and TRBJ1-1 for the parts outside the CDR3, the full variable domain is EAGVTQFPSHSVIEKGQTVTLRCDPISGHDNLYWYRRVMGKEIKFLLHFVKESKQDESGMPNNRFLAERTGGTYSTLKVQPAELEDSGVYFCASSLDRKNTEAFFGQGTRLTVV.

V usage is TRBV7-2 and J usage is TRBJ1-1; 8 bases map to TRBD1. V dropped 1 base and J dropped 7; count of bases not matched to a gene: 8. The CDR3 contains 15 residues. Germline assignment: CDR1 SGHTA and CDR2 FQGNSA. For the CDR3, the DNA is TGTGCCAGCAGCTTAGAGGGCAGGGGGCTTGATGAAGCTTTCTTT. Its protein is CASSLEGRGLDEAFF.

This clone appeared once. The chain links TRBV18 to TRBJ1-5, with D tentatively TRBD1 (5 bases). Germline V gene sequence: CDR1 KGHSH, CDR2 LQKENI. The CDR3 runs 14 residues. V lost 3 bases, J lost 3 bases, and 9 bases lay in between. The CDR3: CASSPGQNNQPQHF. In DNA form, the CDR3 reads TGTGCCAGCTCACCGGGGCAGAACAATCAGCCCCAGCATTTT.